Sequencing of this TCR beta chain was carried out in a study of blood T cell repertoires in COVID-19. Method: immunoSEQ multiplex PCR; TCRdb's copy keeps in-frame clones and lacks some. Of about 400,000 clones in the sample, over 75% were seen once. The CDR3 consists of 13 residues. Between the trimmed V and J ends, which lost 1 base and 4 bases, there was a span of 7 bases. Germline CDR1 is SGHAT and CDR2 is FQNNGV. This receptor was obtained from a woman between 35 and 50 years old with acute COVID-19. The sample comprised PBMCs or T cells enriched from blood (not recorded which). The chain has TRBV11-2 and TRBJ1-2; perhaps TRBD1 as D (5 bases). DNA for the CDR3: TGTGCCAGCAGCTTAGTAGGGGCCTATGGCTACACCTTC. Translating gives CASSLVGAYGYTF. The full variable domain, its missing parts supplied by reference TRBV11-2 and TRBJ1-2, is EAGVAQSPRYKIIEKRQSVAFWCNPISGHATLYWYQQILGQGPKLLIQFQNNGVVDDSQLPKDRFSAERLKGVDSTLKIQPAKLEDSAVYLCASSLVGAYGYTFGSGTRLTVV.